The clone carrying this T cell receptor beta chain was detected many times. Its antigen is currently unknown. The data belong to a study of T cell repertoires in cytomegalovirus infection. At the level of the study: Through public TCR beta signatures, both CMV infection and matching HLA type were indicated. Overall study results and limits: In two of eight donors, the top clonotype was HLA-C-restricted CMV-specific. Accumulated public TCR beta family frequency recognized individuals carrying CMV together with the relevant HLA.

TCRdb processed the reads anew with MiXCR; each CDR3 protein has one entry. The sample consists of fewer than 200,000 distinct CDR3 sequences, roughly a fifth of them appearing once. CDR3 length equals 15 residues. V shed 10 bases and J shed 5 bases, with 24 bases lying between them. The germline gives CDR1 MNHEY, CDR2 SVGEGT. The chain joins TRBV6-2 or TRBV6-3 to TRBJ2-7, with a possible D match to TRBD1 (6 bases). The sample was PBMCs. This clonotype was sampled from a human donor in good health (CMV status not recorded). Some clones in this sample may be carry-over from other donors' samples. The CDR3 protein is CATVSGGRGFNEQYF. CDR3 DNA: TGTGCCACCGTTTCCGGAGGCAGGGGATTCAACGAGCAGTACTTC.